These 5 T cell receptor beta chains came from one sample sequenced in a study of cytomegalovirus exposure and HLA in healthy donors. Primers for the PCR totalled 60 Vbeta and 13 Jbeta. Profiled with immunoSEQ multiplex PCR; TCRdb holds only in-frame clones, not every one. This sample has 50,000 to 60,000 clones, with about three quarters found just once. Sequencing was done on a sample of PBMCs. The receptors were sampled from a woman between 35 and 50 years old in good health and CMV-seropositive.

This clone has more than one count but fewer than ten. The same CDR3 arises from other DNA sequences in this sample as well. This chain connects TRBV7-8 to TRBJ2-7; no clear D. Trimming took off 4 bases at V and 5 bases at J, with 6 bases between the two ends. The CDR3 length is 11 residues. Germline V lookup: CDR1 SGHVS, CDR2 FQNEAQ. DNA of the CDR3: TGTGCCAGCAGCTCCAGTCACGAGCAGTACTTC. This translates into CASSSSHEQYF.

The gene calls are TRBV7-2 and TRBJ2-5; D might be TRBD2 (5 bases). This CDR3 comprises 12 residues. V lost 6 bases to trimming and J lost 9 bases, with 14 bases between them. Germline values: CDR1 SGHTA, CDR2 FQGNSA. CDR3 nucleotides: TGTGCCAGCAGTTATACGGGGTCCCCCCAGTACTTC. Translation: CASSYTGSPQYF.

The genes are TRBV7-6 and TRBJ2-3; 9 bases line up with TRBD2. This CDR3 has 16 residues. Looked up from germline, CDR1 is SGHVS and CDR2 is FNYEAQ. Trimming took 1 base from V and 4 from J; bases not matched to a gene: 6. The CDR3 bases are TGTGCCAGCAGCTTAGTGAGTAGCGGGGGTTCAGATACGCAGTATTTT. This encodes CASSLVSSGGSDTQYF.

The chain is built from TRBV19 and TRBJ2-3; perhaps TRBD1 as D (6 bases). This CDR3 spans 12 amino acids. Trimming cost V 10 bases and J 2 bases, with 10 bases left between them. The germline V gene has CDR1 LNHDA and CDR2 SQIVND (reference sequence). The CDR3 reads CATRTATDTQYF. CDR3 in DNA: TGTGCCACCCGGACAGCCACAGATACGCAGTATTTT.

The chain is built from TRBV19 and TRBJ1-1, with D possibly TRBD1 on 6 matching bases. The germline V gene encodes CDR1 LNHDA and CDR2 SQIVND (reference sequence). This CDR3 is built from 11 residues. V lost 8 bases and J lost 5, with 9 bases in between. The CDR3 sequence is CASRTVTEAFF. Written as DNA, the CDR3 is TGTGCCAGTCGGACAGTAACTGAAGCTTTCTTT.